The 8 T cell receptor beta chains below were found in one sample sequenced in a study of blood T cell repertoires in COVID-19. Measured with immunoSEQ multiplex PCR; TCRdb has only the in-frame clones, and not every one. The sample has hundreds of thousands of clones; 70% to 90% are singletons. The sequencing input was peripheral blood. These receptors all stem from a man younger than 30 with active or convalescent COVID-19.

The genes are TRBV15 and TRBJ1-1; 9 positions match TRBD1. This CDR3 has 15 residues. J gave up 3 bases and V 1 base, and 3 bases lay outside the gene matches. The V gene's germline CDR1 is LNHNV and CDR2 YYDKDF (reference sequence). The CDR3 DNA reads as TGTGCCACCAGCAGAGTCCGGGACAGGGACACTGAAGCTTTCTTT. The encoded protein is CATSRVRDRDTEAFF.

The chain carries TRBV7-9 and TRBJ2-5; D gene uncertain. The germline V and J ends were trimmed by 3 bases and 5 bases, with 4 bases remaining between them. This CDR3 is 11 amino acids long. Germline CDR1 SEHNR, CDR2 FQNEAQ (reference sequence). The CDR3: CASSFGETQYF. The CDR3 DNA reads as TGTGCCAGCAGCTTCGGGGAGACCCAGTACTTC. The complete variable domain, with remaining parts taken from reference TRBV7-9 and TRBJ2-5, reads DTGVSQNPRHKITKRGQNVTFRCDPISEHNRLYWYRQTLGQGPEFLTYFQNEAQLEKSRLLSDRFSAERPKGSFSTLEIQRTEQGDSAMYLCASSFGETQYFGPGTRLLVL.

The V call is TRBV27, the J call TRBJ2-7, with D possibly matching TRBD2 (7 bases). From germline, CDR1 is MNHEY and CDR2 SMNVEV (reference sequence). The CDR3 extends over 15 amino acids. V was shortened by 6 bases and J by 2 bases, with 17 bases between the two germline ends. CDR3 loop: CASSPEGGPPYEQYF. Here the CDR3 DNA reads TGTGCCAGCAGCCCCGAGGGGGGGCCTCCCTACGAGCAGTACTTC.

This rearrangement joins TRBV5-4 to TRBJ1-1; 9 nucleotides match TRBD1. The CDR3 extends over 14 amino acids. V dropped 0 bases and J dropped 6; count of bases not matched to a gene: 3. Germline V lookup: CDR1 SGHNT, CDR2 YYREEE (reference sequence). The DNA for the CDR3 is TGTGCCAGCAGCTTGGACAGGGGGCTCTCTGAAGCTTTCTTT. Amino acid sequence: CASSLDRGLSEAFF.

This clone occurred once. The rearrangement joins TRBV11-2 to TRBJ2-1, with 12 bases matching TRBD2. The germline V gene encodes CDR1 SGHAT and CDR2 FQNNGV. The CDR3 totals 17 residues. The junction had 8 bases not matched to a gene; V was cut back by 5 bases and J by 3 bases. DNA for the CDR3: TGTGCCAGCAGCGGGTCGAGACTAGCGGGAGTCTACAATGAGCAGTTCTTC. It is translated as CASSGSRLAGVYNEQFF.

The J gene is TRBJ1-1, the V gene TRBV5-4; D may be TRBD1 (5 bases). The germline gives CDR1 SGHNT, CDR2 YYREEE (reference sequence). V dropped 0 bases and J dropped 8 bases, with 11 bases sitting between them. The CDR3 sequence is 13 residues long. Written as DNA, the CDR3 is TGTGCCAGCAGCTTGGAGTCCCGGGGGGAAGCTTTCTTT. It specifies CASSLESRGEAFF.

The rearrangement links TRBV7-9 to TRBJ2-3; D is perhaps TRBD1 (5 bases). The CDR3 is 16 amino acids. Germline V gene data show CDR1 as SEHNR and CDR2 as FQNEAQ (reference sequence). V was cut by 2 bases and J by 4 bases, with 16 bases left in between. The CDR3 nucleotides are TGTGCCAGCAGCTTATATGTCTCAGGGCCGTCAGATACGCAGTATTTT. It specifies CASSLYVSGPSDTQYF.

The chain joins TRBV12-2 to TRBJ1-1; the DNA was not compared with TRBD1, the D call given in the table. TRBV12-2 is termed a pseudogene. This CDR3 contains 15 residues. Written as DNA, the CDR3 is TGTGCAAGTCGCTTAGGAGGACAGACGAACACTGAAGCTTTCTTT. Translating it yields CASRLGGQTNTEAFF.